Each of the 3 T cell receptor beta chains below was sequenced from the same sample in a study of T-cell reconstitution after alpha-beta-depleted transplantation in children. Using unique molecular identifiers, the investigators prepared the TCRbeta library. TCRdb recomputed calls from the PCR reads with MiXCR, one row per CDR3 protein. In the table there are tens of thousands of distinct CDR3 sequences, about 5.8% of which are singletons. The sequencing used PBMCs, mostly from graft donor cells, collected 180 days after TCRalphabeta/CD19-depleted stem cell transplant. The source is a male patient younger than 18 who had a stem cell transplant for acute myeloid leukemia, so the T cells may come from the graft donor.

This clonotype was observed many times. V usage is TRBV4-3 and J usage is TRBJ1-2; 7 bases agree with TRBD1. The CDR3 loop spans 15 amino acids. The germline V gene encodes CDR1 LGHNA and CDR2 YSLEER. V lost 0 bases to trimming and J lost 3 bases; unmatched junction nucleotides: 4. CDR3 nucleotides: TGCGCCAGCAGCCAAGAGACAGGGTGGGACTATGGCTACACCTTC. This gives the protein CASSQETGWDYGYTF.

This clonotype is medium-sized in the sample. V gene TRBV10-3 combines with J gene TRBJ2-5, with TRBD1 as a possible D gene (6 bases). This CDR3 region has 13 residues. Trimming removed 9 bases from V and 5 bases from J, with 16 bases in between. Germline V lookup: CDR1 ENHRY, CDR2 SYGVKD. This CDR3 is CAIQGTLRETQYF. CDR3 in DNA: TGTGCCATTCAGGGGACCCTGAGGGAGACCCAGTACTTC.

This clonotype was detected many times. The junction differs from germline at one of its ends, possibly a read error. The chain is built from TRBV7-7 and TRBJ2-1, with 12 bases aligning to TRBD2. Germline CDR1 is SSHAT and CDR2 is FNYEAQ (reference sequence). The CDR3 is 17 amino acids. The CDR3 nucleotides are TGTGCTAGCAGCTTAGTGTCTAGCGGGAGGGATTACAATGAGCAGTTCTTC. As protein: CASSLVSSGRDYNEQFF. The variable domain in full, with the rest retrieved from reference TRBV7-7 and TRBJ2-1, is GAGVSQSPRYKVTKRGQDVTLRCDPISSHATLYWYQQALGQGPEFLTYFNYEAQPDKSGLPSDRFSAERPEGSISTLTIQRTEQRDSAMYRCASSLVSSGRDYNEQFFGPGTRLTVL.